A single sample gave rise to the 4 T cell receptor beta chains below, sequenced in a study of cytomegalovirus exposure and HLA in healthy donors. The PCR contained 60 Vbeta and 13 Jbeta primers. Assay: immunoSEQ multiplex PCR; the TCRdb copy retains only in-frame clones and omits some. The table shows 200,000 or so clones, with 82% occurring only once. The specimen was PBMCs. The receptors come from a boy aged 2 to 10 in good health and CMV-seronegative.

This chain connects TRBV11-2 to TRBJ2-2; possible D gene TRBD1, 6 bases. This CDR3 has 16 amino acids. Germline V lookup: CDR1 SGHAT, CDR2 FQNNGV. Between the trimmed V and J ends, which lost 5 bases and 1 base, there was a span of 14 bases. CDR3 residues: CASSDTGTLNTGELFF. DNA of the CDR3: TGTGCCAGCAGCGATACCGGGACACTGAACACCGGGGAGCTGTTTTTT.

The chain combines TRBV18 with TRBJ1-2; D is undetermined. CDR1 is KGHSH and CDR2 is LQKENI in the germline V gene. This CDR3 spans 16 amino acids. Trimming removed 0 bases from V and 0 bases from J, with 11 bases in between. CDR3 residues: CASSPPAGASNYGYTF. The CDR3, as DNA: TGTGCCAGCTCACCACCTGCGGGTGCCTCTAACTATGGCTACACCTTC.

The chain couples TRBV7-6 to TRBJ2-7; the match to TRBD2 covers 10 bases. The germline gives CDR1 SGHVS, CDR2 FNYEAQ. CDR3 length equals 17 residues. V shed 6 bases and J 0 bases; nucleotides not matched to a gene: 11. In DNA, the CDR3 is TGTGCCAGCAGTCCCGGCCTAGCGGGGGCGAGCTCCTACGAGCAGTACTTC. Its translation: CASSPGLAGASSYEQYF.

The chain has TRBV19 and TRBJ2-6; possible D gene TRBD1, 6 bases. Trimming stripped 8 bases from V and 2 bases from J, with 10 bases between. The germline CDR1 and CDR2 sequences are LNHDA and SQIVND (reference sequence). The CDR3 has 14 residues. This chain's CDR3 is CASRYRAGANVLTF. The CDR3 DNA reads TGTGCCAGTCGATACAGGGCTGGGGCCAACGTCCTGACTTTC.